The clone carrying this T cell receptor (beta chain) was found many times. Antigen unknown. This CDR3 comprises 14 residues. Per the germline V gene, CDR1 is SGHRS and CDR2 is YFSETQ. Trimming shortened V by 4 bases and J by 7 bases, and 15 bases separated the two germline ends. TCRdb independently ran MiXCR on the 5' RACE reads; one entry per CDR3 protein. The table records 250,000 to 350,000 distinct CDR3 sequences, about 20% of them present only once. The data originate from a study of CD8 T cells in ankylosing spondylitis. The study, taken as a whole, reports: A TCR beta motif of under 10 highly homologous variants seemed to mark ankylosing spondylitis blood. Matched ankylosing spondylitis synovial fluid reportedly showed significant enrichment of disease-linked clones. The disease-linked clones had a CD8+ phenotype and low blood frequencies.

This chain connects TRBV5-1 to TRBJ2-1; a possible D gene is TRBD2 (6 bases). This clonotype was sampled from a female donor with ankylosing spondylitis or in good health (not recorded which). The material sequenced was blood, either unsorted or a sorted T cell fraction (not recorded which). CDR3 amino acids: CASSPGLRPNEQFF. CDR3 nucleotide sequence: TGCGCCAGCAGCCCGGGACTCCGCCCGAATGAGCAGTTCTTC.